The present TCR beta chain was sequenced within a study of technical replicates of blood from a handful of donors. Losses at the gene ends were 0 bases for V and 2 bases for J; bases not matched to a gene: 1. Germline CDR1 and CDR2: SNHLY and FYNNEI. This CDR3 has 15 residues. Method: immunoSEQ multiplex PCR; TCRdb's copy keeps in-frame clones and lacks some. The repertoire holds tens of thousands of clones, with roughly 98% as singletons. The chain combines TRBV2 with TRBJ2-7, with 10 bases lining up with TRBD2. The TCR sequence derives from a human donor in good health. The sequenced sample consisted of T cells isolated from PBMCs. CDR3 protein: CASSEAGTSAYEQYF. The DNA of the CDR3 is TGTGCCAGCAGTGAAGCAGGGACTAGCGCCTACGAGCAGTACTTC.